Each of the 15 T cell receptor beta chains below was sequenced from the same sample in a study of Ad26.COV2.S vaccination and SARS-CoV-2 variants. Assay: immunoSEQ multiplex PCR; the TCRdb copy retains only in-frame clones and omits some. The data contain around 450,000 clones, about 90% of them singletons. Treatment: roughly 20 received Ad26.COV2.S at low or high dose, single or two shots; five or six received placebo; per-sample allocation not given. Each sample was drawn 63 days after the first injection (of vaccine or placebo). Sequencing used peripheral blood, obtained in a trial of Ad26.COV2.S vaccine versus placebo. The source of these receptors is a person between 18 and 59 years old who received the Ad26.COV2.S COVID-19 vaccine or a placebo.

This chain uses TRBV5-1 with TRBJ2-7; D is possibly TRBD2 (6 bases). V was trimmed by 4 bases and J by 5 bases, leaving 19 bases between them. Germline CDR1 SGHRS, CDR2 YFSETQ. The CDR3 runs 15 residues. CDR3 in DNA: TGCGCCAGCAGCCCACCGGGACGGAGGGGCCACGAGCAGTACTTC. Its protein product is CASSPPGRRGHEQYF. Full variable domain (missing parts from reference TRBV5-1 and TRBJ2-7): KAGVTQTPRYLIKTRGQQVTLSCSPISGHRSVSWYQQTPGQGLQFLFEYFSETQRNKGNFPGRFSGRQFSNSRSEMNVSTLELGDSALYLCASSPPGRRGHEQYFGPGTRLTVT.

This clone occurred once. Distinct nucleotide sequences in the sample also encode this CDR3. The chain is built from TRBV12-3 or TRBV12-4 and TRBJ2-7, with D maybe TRBD1 (5 bases). V lost 1 base and J 4 bases, leaving 5 bases between the germline ends. The CDR3 extends over 12 amino acids. The CDR3 nucleotides read TGTGCCAGCAGTTTAGGGACATACGAGCAGTACTTC. The encoded protein is CASSLGTYEQYF.

This chain uses TRBV5-5 with TRBJ2-1; D uncertain. This CDR3 is 15 amino acids long. V was shortened by 4 bases and J by 0 bases, with 11 bases between the two germline ends. Germline V lookup: CDR1 SGHKS, CDR2 YYEKEE (reference sequence). CDR3: CASSRYMNSYNEQFF. In DNA, the CDR3 is TGTGCCAGCAGCCGCTACATGAACTCCTACAATGAGCAGTTCTTC.

This clone showed up just once. The chain recombines TRBV7-2 with TRBJ2-1; D is uncertain. This CDR3 has 14 amino acids. Germline V gene data show CDR1 as SGHTA and CDR2 as FQGNSA. V was trimmed by 4 bases and J by 9 bases, leaving 16 bases between them. In DNA form, the CDR3 reads TGTGCCAGCAGCTCTCCAGCTCCGGGCGGTGAGCAGTTCTTC. This encodes CASSSPAPGGEQFF.

The rearrangement joins TRBV4-3 to TRBJ2-5; 7 bases are a match to TRBD2. V was clipped by 5 bases and J by 5 bases; unmatched bases: 17. From germline, CDR1 is LGHNA and CDR2 YSLEER. This CDR3 is 17 amino acids long. DNA for the CDR3: TGCGCCAGCAGCTACAAGACAGTGGCGGGAGTGGGGGAGACCCAGTACTTC. Its translation is CASSYKTVAGVGETQYF.

The chain employs TRBV27 and TRBJ2-1; TRBD2 might be the D (5 bases). Germline V lookup: CDR1 MNHEY, CDR2 SMNVEV (reference sequence). V was cut by 6 bases and J by 0 bases, with 9 bases left in between. The CDR3 covers 14 residues. CDR3 nucleotides: TGTGCCAGCAGGCGAGGGAACTCCTACAATGAGCAGTTCTTC. Translated, it gives CASRRGNSYNEQFF.

Written as DNA, the CDR3 is TGTGCCAGCAGCTTAGATTGGGCTAGCGGGAGTTTCCACGAGCAGTACTTC. Translated: CASSLDWASGSFHEQYF. This sequence joins TRBV11-2 and TRBJ2-7, with 10 bases identical to TRBD2. The germline gives CDR1 SGHAT, CDR2 FQNNGV. V lost 0 bases to trimming and J lost 5 bases; unmatched junction nucleotides: 10. CDR3 size: 17 residues.

The J gene is TRBJ2-2, the V gene TRBV9; D ambiguous. This CDR3 comprises 14 residues. The V and J ends lost 4 bases and 2 bases respectively, with 9 bases between them. CDR1 is SGDLS and CDR2 is YYNGEE in the germline V gene. CDR3 DNA sequence: TGTGCCAGCAGCCCTCAGCCAAACACCGGGGAGCTGTTTTTT. Its translation: CASSPQPNTGELFF.

The chain employs TRBV2 and TRBJ2-2; D is uncertain. The CDR3 is 13 residues long. The V end was cut by 4 bases, the J end by 1 base, with 4 bases between. Germline assignment: CDR1 SNHLY and CDR2 FYNNEI. The CDR3 coding sequence is TGTGCCAGCAGTGGCCAGAACACCGGGGAGCTGTTTTTT. It yields the protein CASSGQNTGELFF. The whole variable domain, filled in from reference TRBV2 and TRBJ2-2, reads EPEVTQTPSHQVTQMGQEVILRCVPISNHLYFYWYRQILGQKVEFLVSFYNNEISEKSEIFDDQFSVERPDGSNFTLKIRSTKLEDSAMYFCASSGQNTGELFFGEGSRLTVL.

The CDR3 region has the DNA TGTGCCACCAGTGACCCGACAAGTTACGAGCAGTACTTC. It is translated as CATSDPTSYEQYF. The chain recombines TRBV24-1 with TRBJ2-7, with no clear D. The CDR3 loop spans 13 amino acids. CDR1 is KGHDR, CDR2 SFDVKD, per germline. V lost 4 bases, J lost 4 bases, and 10 bases lay in between.

The V gene is TRBV5-1, the J gene TRBJ2-3; 12 nucleotides match TRBD2. CDR1 and CDR2 (germline): SGHRS, YFSETQ. Trimming took 4 bases from V and 4 from J; bases not matched to a gene: 10. The CDR3 length is 17 residues. The CDR3 sequence is CASSIGLAGRVSDTQYF. CDR3 bases: TGCGCCAGCAGCATCGGACTAGCGGGACGGGTGTCAGATACGCAGTATTTT.

This chain connects TRBV27 to TRBJ2-3, with D perhaps matching TRBD2 (6 bases). Trimming removed 8 bases from V and 3 bases from J, with 18 bases in between. This CDR3 is 15 amino acids long. In germline, CDR1 is MNHEY, CDR2 SMNVEV (reference sequence). As DNA, the CDR3 is TGTGCCAGCGGGGCCCTAGGAGGGCCGACAGATACGCAGTATTTT. Protein: CASGALGGPTDTQYF.

The rearrangement links TRBV24-1 to TRBJ2-3; a weak D match, TRBD2 (5 bases). V lost 5 bases to trimming and J lost 3 bases, with 14 bases between them. Per germline, CDR1 KGHDR and CDR2 SFDVKD. The CDR3 has 15 amino acids. CDR3 sequence reads: CATSVRGSGTDTQYF. Here the CDR3 DNA reads TGTGCCACCAGTGTACGGGGTTCGGGAACAGATACGCAGTATTTT.

The chain has TRBV9 and TRBJ1-5; a possible D gene is TRBD1 (6 bases). Deletions cut 5 bases from V and 5 bases from J, with 14 bases between. CDR3 length equals 14 residues. CDR1 and CDR2 from the germline V gene are SGDLS and YYNGEE. CDR3: CASSAGDTYQPQHF. The DNA of the CDR3 is TGTGCCAGCAGTGCTGGGGACACCTATCAGCCCCAGCATTTT.

This chain connects TRBV28 to TRBJ1-5; possible D gene TRBD1, 5 bases. Germline CDR1 reads MDHEN; CDR2 reads SYDVKM. Deletions cut 2 bases from V and 4 bases from J, with 21 bases between. CDR3 length equals 18 residues. The CDR3 DNA sequence: TGTGCCAGCAGTTTAGTTTTGAGTTCGGGGGTATGGAATCAGCCCCAGCATTTT. Amino acids: CASSLVLSSGVWNQPQHF.